These 26 T cell receptor beta chains came from one sample sequenced in a study of shared clonotypes between healthy human individuals. TCRdb's table, derived via immunoSEQ multiplex PCR, lists solely in-frame clones and lacks some. In the table there are a few million clones, around 93% of which are singletons. The sequenced material came from naive CD4+ T cells from PBMCs. The sample's subset: CD45RA+ positively selected. These receptors were taken from a man aged 18 to 29 in good health. Some clones in this sample may be carry-over from other donors' samples.

The DNA for the CDR3 is TGCGCCAGCAGCTTGACTAGCGGGGTGGATACGCAGTATTTT. It specifies CASSLTSGVDTQYF. The rearrangement joins TRBV5-1 to TRBJ2-3; 10 nucleotides align to TRBD2. V lost 1 base to trimming and J lost 6 bases; unmatched junction nucleotides: 2. The CDR3 has 14 residues. Germline V gene data show CDR1 as SGHRS and CDR2 as YFSETQ.

The chain is built from TRBV4-3 and TRBJ1-1; D ambiguous. The V gene's germline CDR1 is LGHNA and CDR2 YSLEER. The CDR3 runs 16 residues. The V end lost 2 bases, the J end lost 1 base, and 14 bases lay between the germline ends. The CDR3 protein is CASSQKMTEENTEAFF. As DNA, the CDR3 is TGCGCCAGCAGCCAAAAGATGACCGAGGAGAACACTGAAGCTTTCTTT.

The chain joins TRBV30 to TRBJ1-5; TRBD1 agrees at 7 bases. The V gene's germline CDR1 is GTSNPN and CDR2 SVGIG (reference sequence). After removal of 0 bases from V and 10 bases from J, the junction contained 12 bases not matched to a gene. The CDR3 spans 15 residues. The CDR3 nucleotides are TGTGCCTGGAGTGTATCGTGGGCAGGGGGTAGACCCCAGCATTTT. This encodes CAWSVSWAGGRPQHF.

As concerns this clone: Other DNA sequences in this specimen translate into the identical CDR3. This chain joins TRBV5-1 and TRBJ2-7, with 12 bases fitting TRBD2. CDR1 is SGHRS, CDR2 YFSETQ, per germline. V shed 7 bases, J shed 4 bases, and the junction held 9 bases outside the gene matches. CDR3 length: 15 amino acids. CDR3 sequence: CASSLGLAGGYEQYF. The CDR3 nucleotides read TGCGCCAGCTCCCTGGGGCTAGCGGGGGGGTACGAGCAGTACTTC.

V and J are TRBV6-1 and TRBJ1-2; D is perhaps TRBD1 (6 bases). The germline V gene encodes CDR1 MNHNS and CDR2 SASEGT. The CDR3 runs to 10 residues. The ends were cut back, 9 bases at V and 8 bases at J, with 10 bases in the middle. In DNA form, the CDR3 reads TGTGCCAGTGCCGACAGGGGCTACACCTTC. Residues: CASADRGYTF.

The CDR3 DNA reads as TGTGCCAGCAGTAAGAACTGGGATAGCAATCAGCCCCAGCATTTT. It codes for CASSKNWDSNQPQHF. V and J are TRBV27 and TRBJ1-5, with unresolved D. V was shortened by 5 bases and J by 0 bases, with 11 bases between the two germline ends. Germline V gene data show CDR1 as MNHEY and CDR2 as SMNVEV (reference sequence). CDR3 length equals 15 residues.

The V gene is TRBV11-3, the J gene TRBJ2-7, with 9 positions matching TRBD1. Germline V gives CDR1 SGHNT, CDR2 YENEEA. The CDR3 consists of 14 residues. With 4 bases clipped from V and 0 bases from J, the junction kept 1 base outside the gene matches. CDR3 loop: CASSWGQGSYEQYF. The CDR3 nucleotides read TGTGCCAGCAGCTGGGGACAGGGCTCCTACGAGCAGTACTTC. The variable domain in full, with the rest retrieved from reference TRBV11-3 and TRBJ2-7, is EAGVVQSPRYKIIEKKQPVAFWCNPISGHNTLYWYLQNLGQGPELLIRYENEEAVDDSQLPKDRFSAERLKGVDSTLKIQPAELGDSAVYLCASSWGQGSYEQYFGPGTRLTVT.

V usage is TRBV4-1 and J usage is TRBJ2-3; unclear D gene. V lost 0 bases, J lost 4 bases, and 11 bases lay in between. Germline V lookup: CDR1 MGHRA, CDR2 YSYEKL. The CDR3 is 15 amino acids. CDR3 bases: TGCGCCAGCAGCCAAGATAGTAGGTTTGCAGATACGCAGTATTTT. Protein: CASSQDSRFADTQYF.

The chain couples TRBV7-2 to TRBJ2-3; possibly TRBD1 for D (6 bases). The CDR3 runs 18 residues. CDR1 is SGHTA, CDR2 FQGNSA, per germline. Between the trimmed V and J ends, which lost 5 bases and 5 bases, there was a span of 26 bases. The CDR3 reads CASSLPLGGAGTKDTQYF. The CDR3 DNA sequence: TGTGCCAGCAGCCTACCTCTAGGTGGCGCCGGGACAAAAGATACGCAGTATTTT.

The chain combines TRBV27 with TRBJ1-1; possible D gene TRBD1, 6 bases. The CDR3 is 13 residues long. Germline V lookup: CDR1 MNHEY, CDR2 SMNVEV (reference sequence). Trimming took 8 bases from V and 3 from J, leaving 13 bases between them. The CDR3 sequence: CASGDTAYTEAFF. The CDR3 DNA follows: TGTGCCAGCGGGGACACTGCCTACACTGAAGCTTTCTTT.

This rearrangement joins TRBV28 to TRBJ1-1, with D perhaps matching TRBD1 (5 bases). V lost 7 bases and J lost 4, with 19 bases in between. Germline CDR1 MDHEN, CDR2 SYDVKM. The length of the CDR3 is 15 residues. CDR3 residues: CASKPRRGWGTEAFF. Here the CDR3 DNA reads TGTGCCAGCAAGCCCCGGCGGGGCTGGGGCACTGAAGCTTTCTTT.

This chain connects TRBV6-4 to TRBJ1-5; D is unclear. CDR1 and CDR2 from the germline V gene are MRHNA and SNTAGT. Trimming took 4 bases from V and 3 from J, leaving 19 bases between them. The CDR3 consists of 17 residues. CDR3 protein: CASSASGSEAPNQPQHF. The CDR3 DNA reads as TGTGCCAGCAGTGCATCCGGGTCGGAGGCTCCCAATCAGCCCCAGCATTTT.

CDR3 loop: CASSLDGQGHQPQHF. DNA of the CDR3: TGCGCCAGCAGCTTGGACGGACAGGGGCATCAGCCCCAGCATTTT. This sequence joins TRBV5-1 and TRBJ1-5; TRBD1 aligns across 9 bases. The CDR3 runs 15 residues. Per the germline V gene, CDR1 is SGHRS and CDR2 is YFSETQ. The J segment lost 5 bases and the V segment lost 0 bases, leaving 3 bases of the junction unmatched.

The chain combines TRBV7-2 with TRBJ2-7, with 8 positions matching TRBD1. The V gene's germline CDR1 is SGHTA and CDR2 FQGNSA. V gave up 7 bases and J gave up 1 base; unmatched junction bases: 3. The CDR3 extends over 13 amino acids. The chain's CDR3 is CASMRQGSYEQYF. In DNA form, the CDR3 reads TGTGCCAGCATGCGACAGGGGTCCTACGAGCAGTACTTC.

The rearrangement uses TRBV18 and TRBJ2-1; D is unresolved. The CDR3 has 12 residues. V lost 3 bases to trimming and J lost 9 bases, with 9 bases between them. The germline gives CDR1 KGHSH, CDR2 LQKENI. DNA for the CDR3: TGTGCCAGCTCACCCCCCTGGAGTGAGCAGTTCTTC. Translated, it gives CASSPPWSEQFF.

The chain employs TRBV25-1 and TRBJ1-1; 8 bases align to TRBD1. The V gene's germline CDR1 is MGHDK and CDR2 SYGVNS. J was trimmed by 0 bases and V by 4 bases; bases with no gene match: 4. The CDR3 is made up of 15 amino acids. CDR3 residues: CASSAQGALNTEAFF. Here the CDR3 DNA reads TGTGCCAGCAGTGCTCAGGGGGCTCTGAACACTGAAGCTTTCTTT.

The chain combines TRBV14 with TRBJ2-7; D might be TRBD1 (5 bases). V lost 3 bases to trimming and J lost 3 bases, with 15 bases between them. CDR1 and CDR2 (germline): SGHDN, FVKESK. This CDR3 is 15 amino acids long. This CDR3 is CASSHAYRRSYEQYF. DNA of the CDR3: TGTGCCAGCAGCCATGCCTACAGGAGAAGCTACGAGCAGTACTTC.

This chain joins TRBV7-8 and TRBJ2-5, with D maybe TRBD1 (5 bases). Germline-derived CDR1 and CDR2 are SGHVS and FQNEAQ. The CDR3 is made up of 15 amino acids. V was clipped by 1 base and J by 1 base, with 10 bases between them. The CDR3: CASSLGNRFQETQYF. The CDR3 bases are TGTGCCAGCAGCTTAGGAAACAGGTTCCAAGAGACCCAGTACTTC.

This sequence joins TRBV6-5 and TRBJ2-2; 7 positions match TRBD2. The CDR3 length is 15 residues. Germline V gene data show CDR1 as MNHEY and CDR2 as SVGAGI. V trimming: 0 bases; J trimming: 5 bases; junction bases outside the gene matches: 3. The CDR3 loop is CASSYSGGKTGELFF. CDR3 sequence (DNA): TGTGCCAGCAGTTACTCGGGAGGGAAGACCGGGGAGCTGTTTTTT.

This chain joins TRBV6-5 and TRBJ2-7, with D possibly TRBD1 on 5 matching bases. Germline assignment: CDR1 MNHEY and CDR2 SVGAGI. V lost 0 bases and J 6 bases, leaving 18 bases between the germline ends. The CDR3 length is 16 residues. The CDR3 region is CASSYSSAGLRSEQYF. The CDR3 bases are TGTGCCAGCAGTTACTCGTCGGCAGGGCTAAGGAGCGAGCAGTACTTC.

The genes are TRBV25-1 and TRBJ2-6; maybe TRBD1 (6 bases). The length of the CDR3 is 15 residues. V gave up 4 bases and J gave up 3 bases, with 10 bases separating them. Germline CDR1 is MGHDK and CDR2 is SYGVNS. CDR3 bases: TGTGCCAGCAGTGTAAACAGGGTTGGGGCCAACGTCCTGACTTTC. Residues: CASSVNRVGANVLTF.

In this sample, this clone turned up once. J is TRBJ2-2 and V is TRBV9; D unresolved. The CDR3 is 13 amino acids. V lost 0 bases and J 8 bases, leaving 8 bases between the germline ends. The germline V gene has CDR1 SGDLS and CDR2 YYNGEE. CDR3 residues: CASSVGPDGELFF. DNA of the CDR3: TGTGCCAGCAGCGTAGGACCAGATGGGGAGCTGTTTTTT.

This rearrangement joins TRBV9 to TRBJ2-2; TRBD2 aligns across 7 bases. CDR1 SGDLS and CDR2 YYNGEE come from the germline V gene. Trimming at V came to 3 bases and at J to 0 bases, leaving 8 bases not matched to a gene. The CDR3 has 17 amino acids. This CDR3 is CASSAILAASNTGELFF. CDR3 nucleotides: TGTGCCAGCAGCGCCATTCTAGCGGCCTCGAACACCGGGGAGCTGTTTTTT.

The rearrangement links TRBV5-4 to TRBJ1-1; tentatively, D is TRBD1 (5 bases). V was pared by 3 bases and J by 5 bases, with 17 bases between. This CDR3 spans 15 amino acids. CDR1 SGHNT and CDR2 YYREEE come from the germline V gene (reference sequence). CDR3 nucleotides: TGTGCCAGCAGCTACACAGTGCGGGGGTCGACTGAAGCTTTCTTT. Encoded protein: CASSYTVRGSTEAFF.

A note on this clone: The same CDR3 also results from other DNA sequences found in this sample. The chain uses TRBV20-1 and TRBJ1-2, with no clear D. V lost 3 bases, J lost 3 bases, and 5 bases lay in between. Germline V gene sequence: CDR1 DFQATT, CDR2 SNEGSKA (reference sequence). CDR3 size: 11 residues. The CDR3, as DNA: TGCAGTGCTAGCCGCGACTATGGCTACACCTTC. It translates to CSASRDYGYTF.

This clone was picked up one time. This sequence joins TRBV4-2 and TRBJ2-4; 9 bases fit TRBD1. V lost 5 bases and J lost 4; bases outside the gene matches: 9. Germline V gene data show CDR1 as LGHNA and CDR2 as YNFKEQ. This CDR3 has 16 residues. The CDR3 reads CASSLAGQGGKNIQYF. CDR3 bases: TGTGCCAGCAGCTTGGCGGGACAGGGAGGGAAAAACATTCAGTACTTC.